The rows below give T cell receptor beta chains drawn from one sample of a study of blood T cell repertoires in COVID-19. TCRdb's table, derived via immunoSEQ multiplex PCR, lists solely in-frame clones and lacks some. Among fewer than 250,000 clones listed, roughly 80% were seen once. The sample taken for sequencing was PBMCs or T cells enriched from blood (not recorded which). The source of these receptors is a man in his 60s who had recovered from COVID-19. CDR3s include the opening cysteine and the closing phenylalanine or tryptophan. The D gene is left open where the match is weak. Clone sizes are given selectively: once, few, many, or a class where the clone is expanded.

D	V	J	size	DNA	CDR3
TRBD1	TRBV29-1	TRBJ1-4	.	TGCAGCGCCCACCAGGGGGCGGATGAAAAACTGTTTTTT	CSAHQGADEKLFF
.	TRBV7-9	TRBJ2-1	.	TGTGCCAGCAGCCGGGACTTCAACTCCTACAATGAGCAGTTCTTC	CASSRDFNSYNEQFF
.	TRBV6-5	TRBJ2-7	once	TGTGCCAGCAGGCCCACAGTTCTACGGGAGCAGTACTTC	CASRPTVLREQYF
TRBD1	TRBV18	TRBJ2-7	.	TGTGCCAGCTCACCGGGCTCACAGGGGAATCTCAGGCGATGGCAGCAGTACTTC	CASSPGSQGNLRRWQQYF
TRBD1	TRBV6-6	TRBJ1-2	.	TGTGCCAGCAGGGACAGGGGCTGGTTCTATGGCTACACCTTC	CASRDRGWFYGYTF
.	TRBV7-7	TRBJ2-7	.	TGTGCTAGCAGCCCCGAGGTCAGATCCTACGAGCAGTACTTC	CASSPEVRSYEQYF
TRBD1	TRBV5-1	TRBJ1-4	.	TGCGCCAGCAGCCTACGCACAGGGGGCGCGGGTGAAAAACTGTTTTTT	CASSLRTGGAGEKLFF
.	TRBV6-1	TRBJ1-2	.	TGTGCCAGCAGTGAATTTCAGAACTATGGCTACACCTTC	CASSEFQNYGYTF
TRBD2	TRBV9	TRBJ2-3	.	TGTGCCAGCAGCTCCCGACCGGGACTAGTTGCAGATACGCAGTATTTT	CASSSRPGLVADTQYF
.	TRBV6-5	TRBJ2-7	.	TGTGCCAGCAGTACCGCAGGGTCCTACGAGCAGTACTTC	CASSTAGSYEQYF